The rows below give T cell receptor beta chains drawn from one sample of a study of CD8+ T cells in alopecia areata. TCRdb keeps only in-frame clones here, not all; method: immunoSEQ multiplex PCR. Here the sample spans tens of thousands of clones, roughly 30% being singletons. Sequenced here: CD8+ T cells sorted from blood, sampled at week 4, from a patient treated with tofacitinib. The receptors originated from a human donor with alopecia areata. CDR3s include the opening cysteine and the closing phenylalanine or tryptophan. A D gene is named only where the DNA matches it firmly. Part of the rows lack a size; the others show once, few, many or a class for expanded clones.

.	TRBV30	TRBJ2-2	.	TGTGCCTCCCCAGGGAAGGGGCCCGGGGAGCTGTTTTTT	CASPGKGPGELFF
.	TRBV9	TRBJ1-5	.	TGTGCCAGCAGCGCGGGAGATCAGCCCCAGCATTTT	CASSAGDQPQHF
.	TRBV7-9	TRBJ2-6	.	TGTGCCAGCAGCTCCACCTCTGGGGCCAACGTCCTGACTTTC	CASSSTSGANVLTF
.	TRBV9	TRBJ2-1	few	TGTGCCAGCAGCGTAAACCGAGGAAATGAGCAGTTCTTC	CASSVNRGNEQFF
.	TRBV7-9	TRBJ1-1	few	TGTGCCAGCAGCTTAGGACGGTACACTGAAGCTTTCTTT	CASSLGRYTEAFF
.	TRBV5-1	TRBJ1-2	few	TGCGCCAGCAGCTTGGGTTTTGGCTACACCTTC	CASSLGFGYTF
.	TRBV11-2	TRBJ2-3	.	TGTGCCAGCAGTCAAACGCGGGAGGAGGGGGCCCCCACAGATACGCAGTATTTT	CASSQTREEGAPTDTQYF
.	TRBV7-6	TRBJ2-5	.	TGTGCCAGCAGCTTAACCAGCCCGTTTAGGGAGACCCAGTACTTC	CASSLTSPFRETQYF
TRBD2	TRBV15	TRBJ2-7	.	TGTGCCACCAGTAAGACTAGCGGGAGGAATTACGAGCAGTACTTC	CATSKTSGRNYEQYF
TRBD2	TRBV7-9	TRBJ2-1	.	TGTGCCAGCAGCCTAGGGACTAGCGGGAGCAGTTGGGAGCAGTTCTTC	CASSLGTSGSSWEQFF
TRBD1	TRBV29-1	TRBJ2-7	few	TGCAGCGTTACTGCAGGGGGTCCCCCACACGAGCAGTACTTC	CSVTAGGPPHEQYF
.	TRBV29-1	TRBJ2-7	.	TGCAGCGTTGAAACCCTCCAGGTGGACTCGGTCGAGTACTTC	CSVETLQVDSVEYF
TRBD1	TRBV2	TRBJ1-2	few	TGTGCCAGCAGTGATGACAGGGGGGCCTATGGCTACACCTTC	CASSDDRGAYGYTF
.	TRBV9	TRBJ1-2	few	TGTGCCAGCAGCGTAGCACGGACGGGGTTAGGGTATGGCTACACCTTC	CASSVARTGLGYGYTF
.	TRBV2	TRBJ2-7	large	TGTGCCAGCCGACCTCAGGACGGCTACGAGCAGTACTTC	CASRPQDGYEQYF
TRBD1	TRBV30	TRBJ1-5	.	TGTGCCTGGAGTGTAGGGACAGGGGGCAATCAGCCCCAGCATTTT	CAWSVGTGGNQPQHF
.	TRBV29-1	TRBJ2-3	.	TGCAGCGTTTACAAGGTGGGGTGGGAAGATACGCAGTATTTT	CSVYKVGWEDTQYF
.	TRBV30	TRBJ2-2	.	TGTGCCTGGAGTGTAGGGATCGGAGTCCACACCGGGGAGCTGTTTTTT	CAWSVGIGVHTGELFF
.	TRBV5-1	TRBJ1-2	once	TGCGCCAGCAGCTTGGATGACAGAGCTAACTATGGCTACACCTTC	CASSLDDRANYGYTF
TRBD2	TRBV15	TRBJ2-5	.	TGTGCCACCAGCAGCGTAGCGGGAGGGGAGACCCAGTACTTC	CATSSVAGGETQYF
.	TRBV29-1	TRBJ1-1	.	TGCAGCGTTGCCCCGGGGCTGAACACTGAAGCTTTCTTT	CSVAPGLNTEAFF
TRBD1	TRBV29-1	TRBJ2-1	.	TGCAGCGTGTGGGGGGGACAGGGGCACAATGAGCAGTTCTTC	CSVWGGQGHNEQFF
.	TRBV30	TRBJ2-1	few	TGTGCCTGGAGTGTACTGCGCTTTGAGCAGTTCTTC	CAWSVLRFEQFF
TRBD2	TRBV4-1	TRBJ2-1	.	TGCGCCAGCAGCCAAGAGGGGCGGGAGGGCTCCTACAATGAGCAGTTCTTC	CASSQEGREGSYNEQFF
.	TRBV7-9	TRBJ2-6	few	TGTGCCAGCAGCCCCGGGCCTGTACACACTGGGGCCAACGTCCTGACTTTC	CASSPGPVHTGANVLTF
.	TRBV15	TRBJ2-1	.	TGTGCCACCAGCAGGGAGGGCACCTCCTACAATGAGCAGTTCTTC	CATSREGTSYNEQFF
.	TRBV2	TRBJ2-5	few	TGTGCCAGCAGCCATGAGGGGTCAGAGACCCAGTACTTC	CASSHEGSETQYF
TRBD2	TRBV11-2	TRBJ2-7	.	TGTGCCAGCAGCATAGCGGGGCCGTACGAGCAGTACTTC	CASSIAGPYEQYF
TRBD2	TRBV29-1	TRBJ2-2	.	TGCAGCGTTAGTAGCGGGAGGACCGGGGAGCTGTTTTTT	CSVSSGRTGELFF
TRBD2	TRBV29-1	TRBJ2-1	once	TGCAGCGTTGAATTCGCGGGAGTCTACAATGAGCAGTTCTTC	CSVEFAGVYNEQFF
TRBD2	TRBV4-2	TRBJ2-4	many	TGTGCCAGCAGCCCTACGTTTCGGGACTACCTAGCCAAAAACATTCAGTACTTC	CASSPTFRDYLAKNIQYF
.	TRBV2	TRBJ2-7	.	TGTGCCAGCAGTGAAGGGGATCGGGGACGCGAGCAGTACTTC	CASSEGDRGREQYF
.	TRBV9	TRBJ2-2	once	TGTGCCAGCAGCGTAAGTTCCGGGGAGCTGTTTTTT	CASSVSSGELFF
.	TRBV15	TRBJ1-2	few	TGTGCCACCAGCAGAGTCCGGGGGCTAACCTCTAACTATGGCTACACCTTC	CATSRVRGLTSNYGYTF
.	TRBV29-1	TRBJ2-1	.	TGCAGCGTCGAACAGGCTTACAATGAGCAGTTCTTC	CSVEQAYNEQFF
TRBD2	TRBV7-2	TRBJ2-7	few	TGTGCCAGCAGCCTTGGGACTAGCGGAGAGCAGTACTTC	CASSLGTSGEQYF
.	TRBV13	TRBJ1-5	few	TGTGCCAGCAGCTCAGGAGATCAGCCCCAGCATTTT	CASSSGDQPQHF
.	TRBV29-1	TRBJ1-2	.	TGCAGCGTTGAAGGGGCCGTTAACTATGGCTACACCTTC	CSVEGAVNYGYTF
.	TRBV30	TRBJ1-1	few	TGTGCCTGGGACAATTTAGGCACTGAAGCTTTCTTT	CAWDNLGTEAFF
.	TRBV29-1	TRBJ2-1	few	TGCAGCGTGTTACAGCGAGACTACAATGAGCAGTTCTTC	CSVLQRDYNEQFF
.	TRBV29-1	TRBJ1-1	.	TGCAGCGTGAGGGGGACTGAAGCTTTCTTT	CSVRGTEAFF